This T cell receptor (beta chain) is drawn from a study of glioma-infiltrating T cells after dendritic cell vaccination. Study-wide findings and caveats: Estimated pretreatment TIL content predicted outcome after dendritic cell vaccination.

Details on this clone: The antigen is unknown.

The V gene end was trimmed by 3 bases and the J gene end by 6 bases; junction bases not matched to a gene: 4. The germline V gene has CDR1 SGHRS and CDR2 YFSETQ. The CDR3 has 13 amino acids. Up to about 2 ug genomic DNA was used for TCRB CDR3 amplification. Using immunoSEQ multiplex PCR, the repertoire was profiled, and TCRdb retains in-frame clones only, with some absent. The sample shows under 100,000 clones, 79% of them seen only once. Source: blood, taken before dendritic cell vaccination. The clonotype originates from a human donor with glioblastoma. The chain couples TRBV5-1 to TRBJ1-2, with 8 bases aligning to TRBD1. The CDR3 is CASSWDRSDGYTF. The CDR3 DNA is TGCGCCAGCAGCTGGGACAGGAGCGATGGCTACACCTTC.